A few counts support the clone carrying this TCR beta chain. TCRdb itself ran the RT-PCR reads through MiXCR, one entry per CDR3 protein. The data hold approximately 410,000 distinct CDR3 sequences, with approximately 16% observed a single time. The data belong to a study of patients and donors after allogeneic stem cell transplantation. With 1 base removed from V and 6 bases from J, the gap between germline ends came to 13 bases. CDR1 and CDR2 from the germline V gene are KGHSH and LQKENI. The CDR3 spans 14 residues. The source is a human donor who was either an allogeneic HSCT recipient or a stem cell or donor lymphocyte infusion donor (not recorded which). It is not recorded whose cells these are; they may come from a transplant donor. V and J are TRBV18 and TRBJ2-7; perhaps TRBD2 as D (6 bases). Material: blood, either unsorted or a sorted T cell fraction (not recorded which). CDR3 sequence: CASSPRGLAGEQYF. CDR3 nucleotide sequence: TGTGCCAGCTCACCACGGGGACTTGCAGGCGAGCAGTACTTC. Full variable domain (rest looked up from reference TRBV18 and TRBJ2-7): NAGVMQNPRHLVRRRGQEARLRCSPMKGHSHVYWYRQLPEEGLKFMVYLQKENIIDESGMPKERFSAEFPKEGPSILRIQQVVRGDSAAYFCASSPRGLAGEQYFGPGTRLTVT.